These 16 T cell receptor beta chains were sequenced from one sample in a study of spatial heterogeneity in lung cancer. Indicated time point: sample taken at primary tumor resection. Material for sequencing was whole RNA from tumor, nontumor lung or frozen PBMC, left unsorted. One entry per CDR3 protein, called by TCRdb with MiXCR from the 5' RACE reads. Of 36,000 or so distinct CDR3 sequences listed, less than 5.5% are singletons. Sequenced here: PBMCs, sampled at surgery. Receptors originate from a female donor with early-stage non-small cell lung cancer.

This clonotype was seen at least ten times. The genes are TRBV5-6 and TRBJ1-1; perhaps TRBD1 as D (5 bases). Germline V gene data show CDR1 as SGHDT and CDR2 as YYEEEE. The CDR3 loop spans 13 amino acids. V gave up 1 base and J gave up 4 bases, with 8 bases separating them. In nucleotides, the CDR3 is TGTGCCAGCAGCTTGACAGGATCCACTGAAGCTTTCTTT. Encoded protein: CASSLTGSTEAFF.

This clonotype was detected only once. This chain joins TRBV7-3 and TRBJ1-1, with TRBD1 identical over 11 bases. CDR1 and CDR2 from the germline V gene are SGHTA and FQGTGA. V lost 4 bases to trimming and J lost 10 bases; unmatched junction nucleotides: 5. This CDR3 spans 13 amino acids. The CDR3 region is CASSSGQGASAFF. The CDR3, as DNA: TGTGCCAGCAGCTCTGGACAGGGGGCGTCAGCTTTCTTT.

This chain joins TRBV20-1 and TRBJ1-6; a weak D match, TRBD1 (5 bases). Germline loops: CDR1 DFQATT, CDR2 SNEGSKA (reference sequence). Trimming cost V 0 bases and J 5 bases, with 11 bases left between them. The CDR3 length is 15 residues. The CDR3 reads CSAREAGRNNSPLHF. In DNA, the CDR3 is TGCAGTGCTAGAGAAGCAGGGAGGAATAATTCACCCCTCCACTTT.

This clonotype was seen many times. The chain employs TRBV4-1 and TRBJ2-1; the D is unclear. The germline gives CDR1 MGHRA, CDR2 YSYEKL. V was cut by 4 bases and J by 6 bases, with 16 bases left in between. The CDR3 length is 15 residues. CDR3 amino acids: CASSRPDVLSNEQFF. In nucleotides, the CDR3 is TGCGCCAGCAGCCGGCCCGACGTCCTTAGCAATGAGCAGTTCTTC.

In this sample, this clonotype turned up many times. This rearrangement joins TRBV4-3 to TRBJ2-5; 13 bases map to TRBD2. Trimming removed 5 bases from V and 4 bases from J; junction bases left unmatched: 4. This CDR3 is built from 15 residues. Germline values: CDR1 LGHNA, CDR2 YSLEER. The CDR3, as DNA: TGCGCCAGCAGCGCCCGGACTAGCGGGGGAGAGACCCAGTACTTC. Its translation is CASSARTSGGETQYF.

This clonotype came up many times. V usage is TRBV5-1 and J usage is TRBJ2-5; D is unclear. Germline CDR1 and CDR2: SGHRS and YFSETQ. V lost 6 bases and J lost 5, with 14 bases in between. This CDR3 contains 13 residues. For the CDR3, the DNA is TGCGCCAGCAAGGCAACCCCCGGGGAGACCCAGTACTTC. It translates to CASKATPGETQYF.

This clonotype was picked up a small number of times. The chain links TRBV5-1 to TRBJ2-2, with TRBD1 identical over 10 bases. V lost 2 bases, J lost 5 bases, and 6 bases stayed unmatched. From germline, CDR1 is SGHRS and CDR2 YFSETQ. The CDR3 sequence is 16 residues long. This chain's CDR3 is CASSLRDRGRTGELFF. In DNA, the CDR3 is TGCGCCAGCAGCTTAAGGGACAGGGGTCGAACCGGGGAGCTGTTTTTT.

This clonotype was counted between two and nine times. The chain uses TRBV5-5 and TRBJ2-1, with TRBD1 matching 7 bases. The CDR3 totals 12 residues. Germline CDR1 and CDR2: SGHKS and YYEKEE (reference sequence). V lost 4 bases to trimming and J lost 8 bases; unmatched junction nucleotides: 3. CDR3 amino acids: CASSPQGDEQFF. Here the CDR3 DNA reads TGTGCCAGCAGCCCCCAGGGGGATGAGCAGTTCTTC.

This clonotype came up many times. The CDR3 region is CASSLLGRTEAFF. The CDR3 region has the DNA TGTGCCAGCAGTTTACTGGGTCGGACTGAAGCTTTCTTT. V is TRBV28 and J is TRBJ1-1; D remains unclear. V was clipped by 2 bases and J by 5 bases, with 9 bases between them. CDR1 is MDHEN and CDR2 is SYDVKM in the germline V gene. The CDR3 spans 13 residues. The whole variable domain, filled in from reference TRBV28 and TRBJ1-1, reads DVKVTQSSRYLVKRTGEKVFLECVQDMDHENMFWYRQDPGLGLRLIYFSYDVKMKEKGDIPEGYSVSREKKERFSLILESASTNQTSMYLCASSLLGRTEAFFGQGTRLTVV.

The chain has TRBV11-3 and TRBJ2-2, with D unclear. The germline CDR1 and CDR2 sequences are SGHNT and YENEEA. V lost 1 base and J lost 5, with 2 bases in between. This CDR3 has 12 amino acids. CDR3 DNA: TGTGCCAGCAGCTTAGGAACCGGGGAGCTGTTTTTT. Protein: CASSLGTGELFF.

The chain employs TRBV10-3 and TRBJ1-1; D ambiguous. This CDR3 contains 15 residues. Between the trimmed V and J ends, which lost 3 bases and 0 bases, there was a span of 11 bases. Per germline, CDR1 ENHRY and CDR2 SYGVKD. In nucleotides, the CDR3 is TGTGCCATCAGTGACCCACGAAAGGTGAACACTGAAGCTTTCTTT. The encoded protein is CAISDPRKVNTEAFF.

J is TRBJ2-2 and V is TRBV20-1; D not resolved. The germline V and J ends were trimmed by 4 bases and 5 bases, with 14 bases remaining between them. This CDR3 is 14 amino acids long. Germline lookup yields CDR1 DFQATT and CDR2 SNEGSKA (reference sequence). The CDR3 bases are TGCAGTGCTACCCCCTCCCTATCAACCGGGGAGCTGTTTTTT. Residues: CSATPSLSTGELFF.

This sequence joins TRBV19 and TRBJ2-3; D remains unclear. Trimming left V 2 bases short and J 2 bases short, with 8 bases between. CDR3 size: 14 residues. The germline CDR1 and CDR2 sequences are LNHDA and SQIVND (reference sequence). This CDR3 reads CASSIRQHTDTQYF. CDR3 coding DNA: TGTGCCAGTAGTATAAGGCAACACACAGATACGCAGTATTTT.

In its sample, this clonotype was seen a few times. The rearrangement joins TRBV20-1 to TRBJ2-7; 8 bases line up with TRBD2. The CDR3 runs 15 residues. The V gene's germline CDR1 is DFQATT and CDR2 SNEGSKA (reference sequence). The trim removed 2 bases at V and 3 bases at J, leaving 9 bases unmatched. The chain's CDR3 is CSARPGLGTNYEQYF. CDR3 DNA: TGCAGTGCTAGACCGGGACTAGGCACTAACTACGAGCAGTACTTC.

This clonotype was counted many times. The gene calls are TRBV27 and TRBJ1-1; unclear D gene. Trimming took 2 bases from V and 2 from J, leaving 6 bases between them. This CDR3 comprises 13 residues. Germline loops: CDR1 MNHEY, CDR2 SMNVEV (reference sequence). The CDR3 nucleotides read TGTGCCAGCAGTTTACCGGGAAACACTGAAGCTTTCTTT. It is translated as CASSLPGNTEAFF.

This clonotype was seen ten or more times. The V gene is TRBV10-2, the J gene TRBJ2-7, with D perhaps TRBD1 (5 bases). CDR1 is WSHSY, CDR2 SAAADI, per germline. V was pared by 2 bases and J by 3 bases, with 17 bases between. The CDR3 sequence is 16 residues long. CDR3 loop: CASSELAAGRHYEQYF. The DNA for the CDR3 is TGCGCCAGCAGTGAGCTCGCGGCAGGGCGCCACTACGAGCAGTACTTC.